These 5 T cell receptor beta chains were sequenced from one sample in a study of human T cells and chemical hapten exposure. In TCRdb, the RACE reads were re-called with MiXCR into one record per CDR3 protein. Of roughly 120,000 distinct CDR3 sequences listed, roughly 9% are singletons. The time point here: patch test 2, 6 weeks after DPC sensitization. Specified treatment: therapeutic diphenylcyclopropenone sensitization with weekly scalp DPC. The specimen comprised whole blood, sampled in connection with sensitization to the hapten diphenylcyclopropenone (DPC). The receptor set was obtained from a middle-aged woman with alopecia areata. Some clones in this sample may be carry-over from other donors' samples.

This clonotype was seen ten or more times. The chain recombines TRBV4-3 with TRBJ1-3, with a tentative D call TRBD1 (6 bases). V lost 1 base and J lost 3, with 16 bases in between. The germline V gene encodes CDR1 LGHNA and CDR2 YSLEER. The CDR3 runs 17 residues. CDR3 protein: CASSQVRAGASGNTIYF. CDR3 nucleotides: TGCGCCAGCAGCCAAGTTCGAGCAGGGGCGAGTGGAAACACCATATATTTT.

Details on this clonotype: A much larger clone differs by one base, so this may be a read error. The rearrangement joins TRBV6-4 to TRBJ2-3, with 8 bases identical to TRBD2. V shed 2 bases, J shed 3 bases, and the junction held 13 bases outside the gene matches. The CDR3 runs to 18 residues. Germline V gene sequence: CDR1 MRHNA, CDR2 SNTAGT. CDR3: CASSDLTSGDVETDTQYF. The CDR3 bases are TGTGCCAGCAGTGACCTCACTAGCGGTGATGTGGAAACAGATACGCAGTATTTT.

This clonotype has ten or more counts. V usage is TRBV9 and J usage is TRBJ1-1; TRBD1 might be the D (5 bases). Trimming left V 2 bases short and J 1 base short, with 9 bases between. The V gene's germline CDR1 is SGDLS and CDR2 YYNGEE. The CDR3 runs 14 residues. CDR3 amino acids: CASSVLQGNTEAFF. CDR3 DNA: TGTGCCAGCAGCGTCCTTCAGGGGAACACTGAAGCTTTCTTT. Based on the CDR3 plus reference TRBV9 and TRBJ1-1, the full variable domain is DSGVTQTPKHLITATGQRVTLRCSPRSGDLSVYWYQQSLDQGLQFLIQYYNGEERAKGNILERFSAQQFPDLHSELNLSSLELGDSALYFCASSVLQGNTEAFFGQGTRLTVV.

In this sample, this clonotype turned up many times. The chain recombines TRBV6-2 or TRBV6-3 with TRBJ2-1; TRBD2 agrees at 9 bases. V shed 6 bases and J 5 bases; nucleotides not matched to a gene: 5. Germline V lookup: CDR1 MNHEY, CDR2 SVGEGT. This CDR3 has 14 residues. The CDR3 loop reads CASRVSGGNNEQFF. The CDR3, as DNA: TGTGCCAGCAGAGTTAGCGGGGGTAACAATGAGCAGTTCTTC.

This clonotype showed up many times. V usage is TRBV6-5 and J usage is TRBJ1-5; D ambiguous. This CDR3 region has 13 residues. Deletions cut 8 bases from V and 0 bases from J, with 8 bases between. CDR1 is MNHEY and CDR2 is SVGAGI in the germline V gene. DNA for the CDR3: TGTGCCAGCGGAAGGGTTAGCAATCAGCCCCAGCATTTT. Its protein is CASGRVSNQPQHF.